These T cell receptor beta chains were read from a single sample in a study of T-cell reconstitution after alpha-beta-depleted transplantation in children. TCRdb redid the calling of the PCR reads with MiXCR, one entry per CDR3 protein. The profile shows almost 400,000 distinct CDR3 sequences, about a fifth of them singletons. The source was PBMCs from the stem cell graft donor, collected from the stem cell graft. The origin of the receptors is a human donor who donated a stem cell graft to a child with acute myeloid leukemia. The CDR3 runs from the conserved cysteine through the conserved F or W. A D gene is named only where the DNA matches it firmly. Expanded clones are given a class, and other clones once, few, many or no size at all.

V	J	length	D	size	CDR3	DNA
TRBV28	TRBJ1-5	14	NA	NA	CASSSQGSNQPQHF	TGTGCCAGCAGTTCACAGGGTTCCAATCAGCCCCAGCATTTT
TRBV12-3/TRBV12-4	TRBJ2-1	12	NA	few	CASSHQGLEQFF	TGTGCCAGCAGTCACCAGGGGCTTGAGCAGTTCTTC
TRBV15	TRBJ1-5	14	NA	NA	CATSQPYGNQPQHF	TGTGCCACCAGCCAGCCGTACGGCAATCAGCCCCAGCATTTT
TRBV7-6	TRBJ1-5	16	NA	NA	CASSLGQDYSNQPQHF	TGTGCCAGCAGCTTAGGGCAGGACTATAGCAATCAGCCCCAGCATTTT
TRBV6-1	TRBJ2-2	14	NA	NA	CASSTGTNTGELFF	TGTGCCAGCAGTACCGGGACTAACACCGGGGAGCTGTTTTTT
TRBV29-1	TRBJ2-1	13	TRBD1	few	CSVEGQGYGEQFF	TGCAGCGTTGAGGGACAGGGGTACGGGGAGCAGTTCTTC
TRBV12-3/TRBV12-4	TRBJ1-5	12	NA	NA	CASSWVNQPQHF	TGTGCCAGCAGTTGGGTGAATCAGCCCCAGCATTTT
TRBV20-1	TRBJ2-3	16	TRBD2	NA	CSAREAKLAGTDTQYF	TGCAGTGCTAGAGAGGCAAAACTAGCGGGAACAGATACGCAGTATTTT
TRBV7-2	TRBJ2-7	14	NA	few	CASSYNAVGYEQYF	TGTGCCAGCAGCTACAACGCGGTAGGCTACGAGCAGTACTTC
TRBV10-3	TRBJ2-1	15	NA	NA	CAISPTSGAYNEQFF	TGTGCCATCAGCCCCACTTCCGGGGCCTACAATGAGCAGTTCTTC
TRBV20-1	TRBJ2-5	15	TRBD1	many	CSATSDQGAGETQYF	TGCAGTGCCACGTCCGATCAGGGGGCTGGGGAGACCCAGTACTTC
TRBV15	TRBJ1-4	14	NA	few	CATSRVSADEKLFF	TGTGCCACCAGCAGAGTTTCCGCAGATGAAAAACTGTTTTTT
TRBV5-1	TRBJ2-7	18	TRBD2	few	CASKDRAGTSGQFYEQYF	TGCGCCAGCAAAGACAGGGCCGGGACTAGCGGGCAGTTCTACGAGCAGTACTTC
TRBV9	TRBJ2-7	14	NA	many	CASNEAGGNYEQYF	TGTGCCAGCAATGAGGCAGGGGGGAACTACGAGCAGTACTTC
TRBV27	TRBJ2-7	15	NA	NA	CASSFSGRSSYEQYF	TGTGCCAGCAGTTTCTCTGGGAGGAGCTCCTACGAGCAGTACTTC
TRBV29-1	TRBJ2-7	11	TRBD1	many	CSAGTGYEQYF	TGCAGCGCCGGGACAGGGTACGAGCAGTACTTC
TRBV20-1	TRBJ2-5	16	TRBD2	NA	CSARDRVFAGGVTQYF	TGCAGTGCTAGAGATCGTGTTTTTGCGGGAGGAGTGACCCAGTACTTC
TRBV12-3/TRBV12-4	TRBJ2-1	14	NA	few	CASRAGTQYNEQFF	TGTGCCAGCAGAGCCGGGACTCAATACAATGAGCAGTTCTTC
TRBV4-3	TRBJ1-2	14	NA	few	CASSQDLAGGGYTF	TGCGCCAGCAGCCAAGATCTGGCGGGGGGCGGCTACACCTTC
TRBV10-3	TRBJ2-2	15	NA	few	CAISVETANTGELFF	TGTGCCATCAGTGTTGAGACAGCCAACACCGGGGAGCTGTTTTTT
TRBV2	TRBJ2-2	17	TRBD2	NA	CASSVSLEREYTGELFF	TGTGCCAGCAGTGTGAGTCTGGAGCGGGAGTACACCGGAGAGCTGTTTTTT
TRBV6-1	TRBJ2-3	14	NA	NA	CATGEETSTDTQYF	TGTGCCACGGGGGAGGAGACTAGCACAGATACGCAGTATTTT
TRBV5-1	TRBJ2-7	15	TRBD2	NA	CASSALGDYSYEQYF	TGCGCCAGCAGCGCCCTAGGGGACTACTCCTACGAGCAGTACTTC
TRBV20-1	TRBJ1-2	16	TRBD1	few	CSASGRRDRGAYGYTF	TGCAGTGCTAGTGGCCGACGGGACAGAGGAGCCTATGGCTACACCTTC
TRBV29-1	TRBJ2-1	16	TRBD2	NA	CSVEDPGLAGELEQFF	TGCAGCGTTGAAGATCCGGGACTAGCGGGAGAGCTGGAGCAGTTCTTC
TRBV5-1	TRBJ2-4	15	TRBD2	NA	CASSLELREVNIQYF	TGCGCCAGCAGCTTGGAATTGCGGGAGGTCAACATTCAGTACTTC
TRBV3-1	TRBJ2-1	15	NA	NA	CASSQVPTGGHEQFF	TGTGCCAGCAGCCAAGTGCCCACAGGTGGGCATGAGCAGTTCTTC
TRBV12-3/TRBV12-4	TRBJ1-4	14	NA	few	CASGLGTINEKLFF	TGTGCCAGCGGCCTCGGGACAATAAATGAAAAACTGTTTTTT
TRBV15	TRBJ1-1	14	NA	many	CATSRDIGETEAFF	TGTGCCACCAGCAGAGATATCGGGGAAACTGAAGCTTTCTTT
TRBV5-1	TRBJ1-3	14	NA	NA	CASKDTGGGNTIYF	TGCGCCAGCAAGGACACAGGAGGAGGAAACACCATATATTTT
TRBV5-1	TRBJ2-3	14	TRBD1	few	CASRMTGGADTQYF	TGCGCCAGCAGGATGACAGGGGGCGCAGATACGCAGTATTTT
TRBV6-2/TRBV6-3	TRBJ2-2	16	NA	few	CASSYSITGYTGELFF	TGTGCCAGCAGTTACTCGATAACAGGGTACACCGGGGAGCTGTTTTTT
TRBV20-1	TRBJ1-1	14	NA	many	CSARFTGRTTEAFF	TGCAGTGCTAGATTCACAGGGAGAACGACTGAAGCTTTCTTT
TRBV25-1	TRBJ2-1	14	NA	few	CASSENWGNNEQFF	TGTGCCAGCAGTGAAAACTGGGGGAACAATGAGCAGTTCTTC
TRBV7-2	TRBJ1-2	14	NA	many	CASSYRKRTDGYTF	TGTGCCAGCAGCTACCGGAAGAGGACGGATGGCTACACCTTC
TRBV4-3	TRBJ2-7	15	TRBD1	NA	CASSQDKQGGYEQYF	TGCGCCAGCAGCCAAGATAAACAGGGGGGCTACGAGCAGTACTTC
TRBV5-1	TRBJ2-3	21	TRBD1	few	CASSLTGQGKVRGTSSDTQYF	TGCGCCAGCAGCTTGACCGGACAGGGGAAGGTTCGCGGGACATCTTCAGATACGCAGTATTTT
TRBV5-1	TRBJ2-2	19	NA	many	CASSLGGHSAIGNTGELFF	TGCGCCAGCAGCTTAGGTGGCCATTCGGCGATAGGGAACACCGGGGAGCTGTTTTTT
TRBV5-1	TRBJ1-6	14	NA	NA	CASKAPGENSPLHF	TGCGCCAGCAAGGCGCCGGGAGAGAATTCACCCCTCCACTTT
TRBV20-1	TRBJ2-3	14	TRBD1	many	CSAVTGLSTDTQYF	TGCAGTGCTGTGACAGGGTTGAGCACAGATACGCAGTATTTT
TRBV20-1	TRBJ2-7	12	NA	NA	CRAPGGPYEQYF	TGCAGGGCTCCTGGCGGCCCCTACGAGCAGTACTTC
TRBV6-1	TRBJ2-3	13	NA	NA	CASSRGNEDTQYF	TGTGCCAGCAGTAGGGGGAATGAAGATACGCAGTATTTT
TRBV7-8	TRBJ2-3	11	NA	NA	CASRGADTQYF	TGTGCCAGCAGAGGGGCAGATACGCAGTATTTT
TRBV4-1	TRBJ2-1	13	TRBD2	NA	CASSQERGGPKFF	TGCGCCAGCAGCCAAGAACGGGGAGGGCCTAAATTCTTC